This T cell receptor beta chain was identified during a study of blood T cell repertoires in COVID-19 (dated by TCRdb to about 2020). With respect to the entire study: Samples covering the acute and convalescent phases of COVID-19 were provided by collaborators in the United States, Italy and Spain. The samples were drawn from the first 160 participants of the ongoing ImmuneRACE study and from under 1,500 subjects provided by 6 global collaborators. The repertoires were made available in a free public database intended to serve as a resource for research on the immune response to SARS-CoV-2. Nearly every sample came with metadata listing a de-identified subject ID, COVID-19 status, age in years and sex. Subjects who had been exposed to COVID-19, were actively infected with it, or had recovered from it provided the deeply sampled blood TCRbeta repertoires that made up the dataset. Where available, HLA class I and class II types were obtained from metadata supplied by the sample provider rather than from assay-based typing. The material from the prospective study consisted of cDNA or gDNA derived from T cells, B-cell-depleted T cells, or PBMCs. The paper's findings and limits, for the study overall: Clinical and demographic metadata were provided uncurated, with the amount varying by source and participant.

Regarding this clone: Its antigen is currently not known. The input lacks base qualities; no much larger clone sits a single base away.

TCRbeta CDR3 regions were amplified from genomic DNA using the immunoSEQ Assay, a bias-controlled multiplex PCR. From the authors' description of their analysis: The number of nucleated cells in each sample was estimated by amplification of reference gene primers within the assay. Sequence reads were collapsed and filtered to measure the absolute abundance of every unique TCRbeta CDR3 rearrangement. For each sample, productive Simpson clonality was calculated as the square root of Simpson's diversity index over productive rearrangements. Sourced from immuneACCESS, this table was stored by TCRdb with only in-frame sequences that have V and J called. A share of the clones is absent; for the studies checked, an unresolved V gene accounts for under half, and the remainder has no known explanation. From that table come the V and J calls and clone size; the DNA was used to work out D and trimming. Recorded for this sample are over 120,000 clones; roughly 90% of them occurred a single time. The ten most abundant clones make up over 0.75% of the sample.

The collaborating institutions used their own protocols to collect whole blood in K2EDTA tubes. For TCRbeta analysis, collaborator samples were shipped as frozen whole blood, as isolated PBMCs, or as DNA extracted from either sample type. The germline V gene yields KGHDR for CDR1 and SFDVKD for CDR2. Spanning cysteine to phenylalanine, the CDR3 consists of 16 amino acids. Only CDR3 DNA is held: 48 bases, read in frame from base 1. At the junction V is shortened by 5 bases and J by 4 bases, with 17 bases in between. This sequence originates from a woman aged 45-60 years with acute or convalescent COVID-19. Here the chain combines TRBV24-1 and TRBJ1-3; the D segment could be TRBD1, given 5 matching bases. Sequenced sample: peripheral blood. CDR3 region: CATSGEDSLGGNTIYF. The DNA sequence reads TGTGCCACCAGTGGGGAAGACAGCCTGGGCGGAAACACCATATATTTT.